What follows are 22 T cell receptor beta chains derived from one specimen sequenced in a study of early T cells in non-severe SARS-CoV-2 infection. Each CDR3 protein gets one entry after TCRdb re-called the 5' RACE reads with MiXCR. The table has roughly 100,000 distinct CDR3 sequences, 14% seen once; the top ten hold roughly 6%. Sequenced input: whole blood. The receptors were sampled from an adult who was a healthcare worker with PCR-confirmed SARS-CoV-2 infection or an uninfected control (not recorded which).

This clonotype was observed a handful of times. The chain combines TRBV11-2 with TRBJ2-3; D remains ambiguous. Germline V gene data show CDR1 as SGHAT and CDR2 as FQNNGV. Trimming left V 1 base short and J 0 bases short, with 11 bases between. The CDR3 loop spans 16 amino acids. The CDR3 region has the DNA TGTGCCAGCAGCTTAGGGGCAGCTCCTAGCACAGATACGCAGTATTTT. It codes for CASSLGAAPSTDTQYF.

In this sample, this clonotype turned up many times. The chain joins TRBV30 to TRBJ1-2; D not resolved. V lost 4 bases and J 7 bases, leaving 22 bases between the germline ends. Germline loops: CDR1 GTSNPN, CDR2 SVGIG (reference sequence). The CDR3 sequence is 15 residues long. CDR3 in DNA: TGTGCCTGGACCCCGGAGGAACGCCTCACCGCTGGCTACACCTTC. It yields the protein CAWTPEERLTAGYTF.

This chain connects TRBV2 to TRBJ2-2; D not resolved. CDR3 length: 13 residues. CDR1 and CDR2 (germline): SNHLY, FYNNEI. V lost 2 bases, J lost 8 bases, and 9 bases lay in between. The CDR3: CASSESGSGELFF. The CDR3 nucleotides read TGTGCCAGCAGTGAATCGGGTAGTGGGGAGCTGTTTTTT.

This clonotype was seen only a few times. The chain couples TRBV11-3 to TRBJ2-1; D gene ambiguous. This CDR3 is 16 amino acids long. The germline V gene has CDR1 SGHNT and CDR2 YENEEA. V was trimmed by 2 bases and J by 5 bases, leaving 16 bases between them. In DNA, the CDR3 is TGTGCCAGCAGCTTATTGGGTCCCCCGACCGACAATGAGCAGTTCTTC. As protein: CASSLLGPPTDNEQFF.

The table lists this clonotype with many counts. At one end, the junction sequence differs from germline, possibly due to a read error. CDR3 in amino acids: CASSLTRDRNF. The CDR3 nucleotides are TGTGCCAGCAGTTTAACGCGGGACAGGAACTTT. This chain links TRBV28 with TRBJ1-1; 8 nucleotides agree with TRBD1. The CDR3 is 11 residues long. From germline, CDR1 is MDHEN and CDR2 SYDVKM.

The CDR3 is CSVLTGSYEQYF. The CDR3 DNA reads as TGCAGCGTTTTGACAGGGTCCTACGAGCAGTACTTC. The J gene is TRBJ2-7, the V gene TRBV29-1, with 7 bases that match TRBD1. Germline assignment: CDR1 SQVTM and CDR2 ANQGSEA. V lost 5 bases to trimming and J lost 1 base; unmatched junction nucleotides: 2. The CDR3 runs to 12 residues.

J is TRBJ2-3 and V is TRBV11-2, with D possibly matching TRBD2 (5 bases). Germline assignment: CDR1 SGHAT and CDR2 FQNNGV. The CDR3 is 14 amino acids. Trimming removed 5 bases from V and 2 bases from J, with 11 bases in between. The CDR3 DNA is TGTGCCAGCAGCCCGGAGGAGATCACAGATACGCAGTATTTT. It translates to CASSPEEITDTQYF.

The rearrangement uses TRBV11-2 and TRBJ2-3; 7 bases match TRBD2. Germline assignment: CDR1 SGHAT and CDR2 FQNNGV. The trim removed 3 bases at V and 2 bases at J, leaving 2 bases unmatched. The length of the CDR3 is 14 residues. In DNA, the CDR3 is TGTGCCAGCAGCTTCCGGGGGGTCACAGATACGCAGTATTTT. It translates to CASSFRGVTDTQYF.

This clonotype turned up a few times. This chain uses TRBV24-1 with TRBJ2-7; D not certain. CDR3 length equals 12 residues. Germline lookup yields CDR1 KGHDR and CDR2 SFDVKD. Deletions cut 9 bases from V and 4 bases from J, with 12 bases between. The CDR3 loop reads CATLAEPYEQYF. The DNA for the CDR3 is TGTGCCACCTTGGCAGAACCATACGAGCAGTACTTC.

This chain joins TRBV2 and TRBJ2-2; D is tentatively TRBD1 or TRBD2 (5 bases each). This CDR3 region has 13 residues. Trimming cost V 8 bases and J 3 bases, with 10 bases left between them. Germline V gene lookup returns CDR1 SNHLY and CDR2 FYNNEI. As DNA, the CDR3 is TGTGCCAGCTCGGGACCGTACACCGGGGAGCTGTTTTTT. This encodes CASSGPYTGELFF.

The chain is built from TRBV5-1 and TRBJ2-7; 8 bases align to TRBD2. Germline-derived CDR1 and CDR2 are SGHRS and YFSETQ. There are 15 residues in the CDR3. Trimming at V came to 6 bases and at J to 5 bases, leaving 13 bases not matched to a gene. CDR3 residues: CASTLAGGPGDEQYF. The CDR3 DNA is TGCGCCAGCACGCTTGCGGGAGGCCCAGGGGACGAGCAGTACTTC.

This clonotype was seen at least ten times. The chain uses TRBV10-3 and TRBJ1-2, with a tentative D call TRBD1 (5 bases). The length of the CDR3 is 14 residues. The germline V gene encodes CDR1 ENHRY and CDR2 SYGVKD. Trimming left V 1 base short and J 6 bases short, with 12 bases between. The CDR3 DNA sequence: TGTGCCATCAGTGAGTTCGAGGGGTCTGATGGCTACACCTTC. It yields the protein CAISEFEGSDGYTF.

The table lists this clonotype with a few counts. The genes are TRBV2 and TRBJ2-7; D may be TRBD1 or TRBD2 (6 bases each). In germline, CDR1 is SNHLY, CDR2 FYNNEI. V lost 10 bases, J lost 2 bases, and 18 bases lay in between. The CDR3 totals 14 residues. The CDR3 region is CATPRGDTAYEQYF. CDR3 DNA sequence: TGTGCCACCCCTCGCGGGGACACGGCCTACGAGCAGTACTTC.

In this sample, this clonotype turned up a few times. The chain employs TRBV28 and TRBJ1-4, with TRBD1 as a possible D gene (5 bases). CDR3 length: 16 residues. The germline V and J ends were trimmed by 6 bases and 8 bases, with 22 bases remaining between them. Germline CDR1 MDHEN, CDR2 SYDVKM. The CDR3, as DNA: TGTGCCAGCAGGTCTCCTCAGGCAGGGATTCACGAAAAACTGTTTTTT. It specifies CASRSPQAGIHEKLFF.

This rearrangement joins TRBV10-3 to TRBJ1-6; 10 bases agree with TRBD1. The V and J ends lost 6 bases and 8 bases, in that order; junction bases with no gene match: 4. Germline V gives CDR1 ENHRY, CDR2 SYGVKD. This CDR3 comprises 14 residues. The CDR3 is CAISAGQGDSPLHF. The CDR3 DNA follows: TGTGCCATCAGCGCCGGACAGGGGGATTCACCCCTCCACTTT.

This chain connects TRBV7-9 to TRBJ2-1, with 11 bases identical to TRBD1. Germline CDR1 and CDR2: SEHNR and FQNEAQ (reference sequence). The CDR3 is 14 amino acids. V dropped 10 bases and J dropped 6; count of bases not matched to a gene: 8. This CDR3 reads CATQGQGAVNEQFF. The CDR3 nucleotides are TGTGCCACTCAAGGACAGGGGGCGGTCAATGAGCAGTTCTTC.

This clonotype was seen a few times. V usage is TRBV27 and J usage is TRBJ2-5; no clear D. Trimming removed 0 bases from V and 1 base from J, with 6 bases in between. This CDR3 spans 14 amino acids. The germline gives CDR1 MNHEY, CDR2 SMNVEV (reference sequence). The CDR3: CASSLSRTQETQYF. CDR3 nucleotide sequence: TGTGCCAGCAGTTTATCCAGGACCCAAGAGACCCAGTACTTC.

This rearrangement joins TRBV29-1 to TRBJ2-7; 12 bases are a match to TRBD1. V was clipped by 6 bases and J by 5 bases; unmatched bases: 8. Germline loops: CDR1 SQVTM, CDR2 ANQGSEA. This CDR3 comprises 14 residues. The CDR3 DNA reads TGCAGCGTCGCGGCCGGGACAGGGGGCAACGAGCAGTACTTC. This gives the protein CSVAAGTGGNEQYF.

This sequence joins TRBV7-2 and TRBJ1-1; tentatively, D is TRBD1 (6 bases). Germline V lookup: CDR1 SGHTA, CDR2 FQGNSA. V lost 0 bases, J lost 4 bases, and 12 bases lay in between. The length of the CDR3 is 15 residues. For the CDR3, the DNA is TGTGCCAGCAGCTTAGCATACAGGGTTGGCACTGAAGCTTTCTTT. This sequence encodes CASSLAYRVGTEAFF.

The table lists this clonotype with a few counts. The chain employs TRBV7-2 and TRBJ2-7, with a weak D call TRBD2 (5 bases). The germline V gene encodes CDR1 SGHTA and CDR2 FQGNSA. V was trimmed by 3 bases and J by 2 bases, leaving 14 bases between them. This CDR3 contains 15 residues. CDR3 sequence reads: CASSFSDGLAYEQYF. The CDR3 DNA sequence: TGTGCCAGCAGCTTTTCGGACGGACTTGCCTACGAGCAGTACTTC.

The chain is built from TRBV6-5 and TRBJ2-2; D gene ambiguous. CDR3 size: 11 residues. Trimming pared 6 bases from V and 7 bases from J, leaving 6 bases between. The V gene's germline CDR1 is MNHEY and CDR2 SVGAGI. CDR3 nucleotides: TGTGCCAGCAGACGATACGGGGAGCTGTTTTTT. Protein: CASRRYGELFF.

V usage is TRBV20-1 and J usage is TRBJ2-3, with TRBD1 as a possible D gene (5 bases). Trimming left V 1 base short and J 3 bases short, with 14 bases between. Germline V gene sequence: CDR1 DFQATT, CDR2 SNEGSKA (reference sequence). This CDR3 region has 15 residues. This CDR3 reads CSARVPSPGTDTQYF. CDR3 bases: TGCAGTGCTAGAGTCCCTAGTCCAGGGACAGATACGCAGTATTTT.